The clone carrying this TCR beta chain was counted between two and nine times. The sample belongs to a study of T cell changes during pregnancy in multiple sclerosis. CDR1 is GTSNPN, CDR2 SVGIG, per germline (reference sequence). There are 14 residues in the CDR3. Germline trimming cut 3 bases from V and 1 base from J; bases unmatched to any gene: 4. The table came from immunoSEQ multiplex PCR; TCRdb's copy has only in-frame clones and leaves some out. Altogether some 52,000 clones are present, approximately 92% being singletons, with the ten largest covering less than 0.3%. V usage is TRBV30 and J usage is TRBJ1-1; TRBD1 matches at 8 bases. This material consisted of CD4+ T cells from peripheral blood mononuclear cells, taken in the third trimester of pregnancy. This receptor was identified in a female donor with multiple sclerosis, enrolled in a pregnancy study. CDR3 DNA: TGTGCCTGGAGGGGTCAGGGGGCGAACACTGAAGCTTTCTTT. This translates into CAWRGQGANTEAFF.